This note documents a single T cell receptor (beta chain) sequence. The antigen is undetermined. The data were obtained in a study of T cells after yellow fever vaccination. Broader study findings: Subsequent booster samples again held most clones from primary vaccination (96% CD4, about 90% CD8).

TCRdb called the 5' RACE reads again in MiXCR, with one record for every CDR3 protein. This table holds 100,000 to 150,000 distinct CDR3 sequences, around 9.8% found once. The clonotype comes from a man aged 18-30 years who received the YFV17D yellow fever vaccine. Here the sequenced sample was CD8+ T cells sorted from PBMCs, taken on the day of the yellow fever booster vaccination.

CDR3 coding DNA: TGTGCCAGCAGCCTCCTAGCGGGGGTACAAGAGACCCAGTACTTC. It encodes CASSLLAGVQETQYF. The chain employs TRBV27 and TRBJ2-5; 10 bases match TRBD2. V dropped 6 bases and J dropped 2; count of bases not matched to a gene: 6. The CDR3 extends over 15 amino acids. The germline V gene encodes CDR1 MNHEY and CDR2 SMNVEV (reference sequence).